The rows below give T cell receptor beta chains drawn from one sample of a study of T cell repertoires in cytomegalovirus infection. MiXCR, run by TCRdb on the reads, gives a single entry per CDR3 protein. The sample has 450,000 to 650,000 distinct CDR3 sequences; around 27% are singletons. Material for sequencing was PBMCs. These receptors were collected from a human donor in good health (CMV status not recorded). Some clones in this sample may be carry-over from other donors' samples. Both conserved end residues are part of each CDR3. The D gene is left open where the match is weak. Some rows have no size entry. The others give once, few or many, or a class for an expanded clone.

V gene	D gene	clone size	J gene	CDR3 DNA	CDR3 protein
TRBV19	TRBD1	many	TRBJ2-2	TGTGCCAGTAGTATTTTGGACAGGGTTACCGGGGAGCTGTTTTTT	CASSILDRVTGELFF
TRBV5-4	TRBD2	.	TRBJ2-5	TGTGCCAGCAGCCAGGCGGTAGCGGGATTGGAGACCCAGTACTTC	CASSQAVAGLETQYF
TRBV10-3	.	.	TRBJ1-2	TGTGCCACCAGGGTGGAGAACTATGGCTACACCTTC	CATRVENYGYTF
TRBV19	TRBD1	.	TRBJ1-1	TGTGCCACAAAAGAACAGGGGGTTCCGACTGAAGCTTTCTTT	CATKEQGVPTEAFF
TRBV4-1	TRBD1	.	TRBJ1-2	TGCGCCAGCAGCCCGGGGGGGACAGTAGCGAACTATGGCTACACCTTC	CASSPGGTVANYGYTF
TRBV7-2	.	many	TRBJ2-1	TGTGCCAGCAGCTTAGCGCAGGGTAATGAGCAGTTCTTC	CASSLAQGNEQFF
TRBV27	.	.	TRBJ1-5	TGTGCCAGCAGTACGGGACCCAGATCAGCCCAGCATTTT	CASSTGPRSAQHF
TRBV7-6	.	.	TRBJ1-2	TGTGCCAGCAGCTTAGTTTTAGGGAGCCCCTATGGCTACACCTTC	CASSLVLGSPYGYTF
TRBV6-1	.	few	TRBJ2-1	TGTGCCAGCAGCAAAAGCGGGCCCTCCTACAATGAGCAGTTCTTC	CASSKSGPSYNEQFF
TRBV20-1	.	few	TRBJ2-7	TGCAGTGCTAGAAGGGACGGGGAGCAGTACTTC	CSARRDGEQYF
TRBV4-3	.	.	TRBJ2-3	TGCGCCAGCAGCCAAGACAGAGGGAGAGCAGATACGCAGTATTTT	CASSQDRGRADTQYF
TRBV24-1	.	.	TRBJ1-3	TGTGCCACCAGTATCCCGGGGGCCCCTGGAAACACCATATATTTT	CATSIPGAPGNTIYF
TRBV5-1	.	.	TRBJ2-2	TGCGCCAGCAGCTTGTCGTCTCTTGGCGGGGAGCTGTTTTTT	CASSLSSLGGELFF
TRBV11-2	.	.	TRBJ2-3	TGTGCCAGCAGCTTAGATGGGGCTAGCACAGATACGCAGTATTTT	CASSLDGASTDTQYF
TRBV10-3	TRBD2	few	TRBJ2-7	TGTGCCACCACAACTAGCGCAGACTCCTACGAGCAGTACTTC	CATTTSADSYEQYF
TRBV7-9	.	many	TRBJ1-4	TGTGCCAGCAGCTCGACTCGGGGGTCTCTTGAAAAACTGTTTTTT	CASSSTRGSLEKLFF
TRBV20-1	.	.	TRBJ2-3	TGCAGTGCTAGGGGGGACGGACGCTTTACGCAGTATTTT	CSARGDGRFTQYF
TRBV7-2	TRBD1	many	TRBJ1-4	TGTGCCAGCAGCTTAGGGGACAGGGGTAATGAAAAACTGTTTTTT	CASSLGDRGNEKLFF
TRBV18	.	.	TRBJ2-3	TGTGCCAGCTCACCTAGAGGCGGGGCTCAACTGTCGCAGTATTTT	CASSPRGGAQLSQYF
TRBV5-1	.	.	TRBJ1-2	TGCGCCAGCAGCTTCATGGACCCCACGACAGATGGCTACACCTTC	CASSFMDPTTDGYTF
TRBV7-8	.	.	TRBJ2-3	TGTGCCAGCAGCTATGCCGGGGACACAGATACGCAGTATTTT	CASSYAGDTDTQYF
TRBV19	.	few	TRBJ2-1	TGTGCCAGTAGTATAGCGGACAGCGAGCAGTTCTTC	CASSIADSEQFF
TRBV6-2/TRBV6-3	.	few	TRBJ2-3	TGTGCCAGCGCCGGGACTAGCACAGATACGCAGTATTTT	CASAGTSTDTQYF
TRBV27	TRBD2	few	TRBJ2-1	TGTGCCAGCAGTACCGGACTAGCGGGAGTAACAGACAATGAGCAGTTCTTC	CASSTGLAGVTDNEQFF
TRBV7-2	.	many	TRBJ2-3	TGTGCCAGCACCAACCCACGAGCGGCTAGCACAGATACGCAGTATTTT	CASTNPRAASTDTQYF
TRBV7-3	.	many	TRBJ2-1	TGTGCCAGCAGCTTCATGGAGGGCAATGAGCAGTTCTTC	CASSFMEGNEQFF
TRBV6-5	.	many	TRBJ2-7	TGTGCCAGCACCAAGTCAGCCGGCGCCTACGAGCAGTACTTC	CASTKSAGAYEQYF
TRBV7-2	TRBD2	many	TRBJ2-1	TGTGCCAGCAGCCGGGGGGGTGTCAATGAGCAGTTCTTC	CASSRGGVNEQFF
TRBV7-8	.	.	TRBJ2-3	TGTGCCAGCAGTTACCTCGAGAGCACAGATACGCAGTATTTT	CASSYLESTDTQYF